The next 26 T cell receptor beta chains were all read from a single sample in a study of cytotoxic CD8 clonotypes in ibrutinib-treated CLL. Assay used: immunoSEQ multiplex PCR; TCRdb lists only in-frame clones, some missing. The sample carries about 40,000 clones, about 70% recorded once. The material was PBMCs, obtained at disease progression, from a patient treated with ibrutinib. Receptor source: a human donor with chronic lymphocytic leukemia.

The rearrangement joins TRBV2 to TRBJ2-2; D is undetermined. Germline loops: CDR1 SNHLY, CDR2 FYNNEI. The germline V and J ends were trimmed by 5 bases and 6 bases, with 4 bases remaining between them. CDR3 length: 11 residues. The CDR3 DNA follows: TGTGCCAGCAGTACCCCCGGGGAGCTGTTTTTT. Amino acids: CASSTPGELFF.

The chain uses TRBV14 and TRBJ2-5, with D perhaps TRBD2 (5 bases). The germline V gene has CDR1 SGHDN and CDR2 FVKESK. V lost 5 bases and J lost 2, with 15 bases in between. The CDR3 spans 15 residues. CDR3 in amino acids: CASSGILDSQETQYF. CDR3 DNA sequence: TGTGCCAGCAGCGGAATTCTGGACTCTCAAGAGACCCAGTACTTC.

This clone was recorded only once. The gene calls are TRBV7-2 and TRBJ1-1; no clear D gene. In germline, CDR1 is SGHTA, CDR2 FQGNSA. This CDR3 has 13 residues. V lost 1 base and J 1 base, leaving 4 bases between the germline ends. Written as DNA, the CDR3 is TGTGCCAGCAGCTTAGAGAGGAACACTGAAGCTTTCTTT. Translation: CASSLERNTEAFF.

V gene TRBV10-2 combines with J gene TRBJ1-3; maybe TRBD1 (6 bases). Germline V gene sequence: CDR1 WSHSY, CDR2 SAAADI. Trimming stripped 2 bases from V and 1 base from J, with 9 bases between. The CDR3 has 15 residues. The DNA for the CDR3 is TGCGCCAGCAGTGAGCAGGGGCTTTCTGGAAACACCATATATTTT. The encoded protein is CASSEQGLSGNTIYF.

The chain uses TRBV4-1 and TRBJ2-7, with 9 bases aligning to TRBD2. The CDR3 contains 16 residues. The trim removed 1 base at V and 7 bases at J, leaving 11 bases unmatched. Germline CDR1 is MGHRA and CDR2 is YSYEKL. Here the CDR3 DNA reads TGCGCCAGCAGCCAAGCTCGGCTAGCGGGAAGATGGGAGCAGTACTTC. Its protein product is CASSQARLAGRWEQYF.

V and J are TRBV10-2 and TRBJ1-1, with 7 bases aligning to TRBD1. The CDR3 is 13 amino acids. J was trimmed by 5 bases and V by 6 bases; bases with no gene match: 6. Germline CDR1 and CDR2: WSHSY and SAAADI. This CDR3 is CASSRDSGTEAFF. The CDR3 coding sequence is TGCGCCAGCAGCCGGGACAGCGGTACTGAAGCTTTCTTT.

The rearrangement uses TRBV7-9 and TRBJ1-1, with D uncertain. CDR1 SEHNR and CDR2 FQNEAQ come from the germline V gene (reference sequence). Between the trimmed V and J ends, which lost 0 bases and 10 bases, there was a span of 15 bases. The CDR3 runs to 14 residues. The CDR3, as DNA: TGTGCCAGCAGCTTAGCGGAAGGGAATGGTGGAGCTTTCTTT. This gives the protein CASSLAEGNGGAFF.

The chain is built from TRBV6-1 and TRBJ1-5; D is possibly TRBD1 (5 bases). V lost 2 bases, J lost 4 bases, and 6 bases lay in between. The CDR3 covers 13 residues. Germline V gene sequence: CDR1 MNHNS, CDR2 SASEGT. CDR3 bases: TGTGCCAGCAGTGAACGGGGGAATCAGCCCCAGCATTTT. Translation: CASSERGNQPQHF.

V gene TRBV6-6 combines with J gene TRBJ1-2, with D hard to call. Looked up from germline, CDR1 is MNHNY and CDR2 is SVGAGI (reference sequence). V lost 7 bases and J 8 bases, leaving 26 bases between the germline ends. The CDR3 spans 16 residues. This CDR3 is CASTTTRSGGATGYTF. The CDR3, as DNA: TGTGCCAGCACCACCACCCGGAGTGGAGGCGCTACGGGCTACACCTTC.

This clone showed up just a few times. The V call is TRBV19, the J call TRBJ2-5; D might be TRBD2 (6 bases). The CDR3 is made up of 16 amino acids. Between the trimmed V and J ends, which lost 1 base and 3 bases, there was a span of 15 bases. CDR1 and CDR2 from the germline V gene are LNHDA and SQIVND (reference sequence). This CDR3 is CASSIAGQGGKETQYF. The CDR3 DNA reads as TGTGCCAGTAGTATAGCTGGGCAGGGAGGAAAAGAGACCCAGTACTTC. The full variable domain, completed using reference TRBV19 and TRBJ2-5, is DGGITQSPKYLFRKEGQNVTLSCEQNLNHDAMYWYRQDPGQGLRLIYYSQIVNDFQKGDIAEGYSVSREKKESFPLTVTSAQKNPTAFYLCASSIAGQGGKETQYFGPGTRLLVL.

The CDR3, as DNA: TGTGCCAGCAGTTACGTAGGGACCCAGTACAATGAGCAGTTCTTC. Translated: CASSYVGTQYNEQFF. The rearrangement links TRBV6-5 to TRBJ2-1, with D perhaps TRBD1 or TRBD2 (5 bases each). The V and J ends lost 2 bases and 4 bases respectively, with 12 bases between them. This CDR3 spans 15 amino acids. Germline V gene lookup returns CDR1 MNHEY and CDR2 SVGAGI.

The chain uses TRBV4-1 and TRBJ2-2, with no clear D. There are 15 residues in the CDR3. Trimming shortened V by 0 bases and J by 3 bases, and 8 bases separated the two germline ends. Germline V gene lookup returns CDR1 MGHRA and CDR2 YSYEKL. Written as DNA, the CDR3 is TGCGCCAGCAGCCAAGATCTTGGGTACACCGGGGAGCTGTTTTTT. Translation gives CASSQDLGYTGELFF.

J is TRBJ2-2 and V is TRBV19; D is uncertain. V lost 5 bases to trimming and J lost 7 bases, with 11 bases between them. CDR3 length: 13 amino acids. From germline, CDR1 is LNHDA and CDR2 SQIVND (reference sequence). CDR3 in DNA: TGTGCCAGTAGTCCAAGATATGACGGGGAGCTGTTTTTT. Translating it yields CASSPRYDGELFF. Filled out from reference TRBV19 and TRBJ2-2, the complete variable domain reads DGGITQSPKYLFRKEGQNVTLSCEQNLNHDAMYWYRQDPGQGLRLIYYSQIVNDFQKGDIAEGYSVSREKKESFPLTVTSAQKNPTAFYLCASSPRYDGELFFGEGSRLTVL.

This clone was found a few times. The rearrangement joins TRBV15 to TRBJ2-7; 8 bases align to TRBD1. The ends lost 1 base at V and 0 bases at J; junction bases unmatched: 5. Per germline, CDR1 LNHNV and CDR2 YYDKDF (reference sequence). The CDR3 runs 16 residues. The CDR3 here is CATSRGDRSTSYEQYF. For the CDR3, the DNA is TGTGCCACCAGCAGAGGGGACAGGTCAACCTCCTACGAGCAGTACTTC.

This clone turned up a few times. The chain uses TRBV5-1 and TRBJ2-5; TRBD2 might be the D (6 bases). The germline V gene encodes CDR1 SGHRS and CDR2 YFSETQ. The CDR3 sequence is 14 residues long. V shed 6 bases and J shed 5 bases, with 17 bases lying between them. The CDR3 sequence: CASTHQGGSETQYF. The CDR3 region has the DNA TGCGCCAGCACCCACCAGGGAGGAAGCGAGACCCAGTACTTC.

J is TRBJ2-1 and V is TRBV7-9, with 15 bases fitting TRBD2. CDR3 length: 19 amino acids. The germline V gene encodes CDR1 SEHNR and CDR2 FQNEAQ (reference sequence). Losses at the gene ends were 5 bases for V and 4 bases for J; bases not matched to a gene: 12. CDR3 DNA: TGTGCCAGCAGCCGCGGTTGGGTCGGGACTAGCGGGAGGTACAATGAGCAGTTCTTC. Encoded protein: CASSRGWVGTSGRYNEQFF.

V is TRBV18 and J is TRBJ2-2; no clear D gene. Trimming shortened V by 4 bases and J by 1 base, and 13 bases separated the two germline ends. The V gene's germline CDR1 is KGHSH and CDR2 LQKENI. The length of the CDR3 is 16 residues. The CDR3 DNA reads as TGTGCCAGCTCACGAGCCTACAGCAAGAACACCGGGGAGCTGTTTTTT. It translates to CASSRAYSKNTGELFF.

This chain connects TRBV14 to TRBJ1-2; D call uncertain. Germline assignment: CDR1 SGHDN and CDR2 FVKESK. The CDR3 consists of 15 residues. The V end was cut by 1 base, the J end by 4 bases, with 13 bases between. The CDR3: CASSQGGLGGYGYTF. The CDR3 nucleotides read TGTGCCAGCAGCCAAGGAGGGCTCGGTGGCTATGGCTACACCTTC.

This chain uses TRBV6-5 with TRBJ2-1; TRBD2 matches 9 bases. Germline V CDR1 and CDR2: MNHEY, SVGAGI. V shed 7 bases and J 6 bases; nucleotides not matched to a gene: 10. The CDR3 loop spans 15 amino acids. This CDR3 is CASTHGTSSANEQFF. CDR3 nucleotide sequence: TGTGCCAGCACTCACGGGACTAGCTCGGCCAATGAGCAGTTCTTC.

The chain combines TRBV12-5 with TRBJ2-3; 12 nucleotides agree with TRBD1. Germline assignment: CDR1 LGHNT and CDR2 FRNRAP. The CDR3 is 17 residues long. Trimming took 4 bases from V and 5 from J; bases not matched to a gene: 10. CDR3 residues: CASGSTFGTGGRDTQYF. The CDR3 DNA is TGTGCTAGTGGTTCGACGTTCGGGACAGGGGGCAGAGATACGCAGTATTTT.

CDR3 residues: CASSTRTGETQYF. DNA of the CDR3: TGTGCCAGTAGTACGCGGACTGGAGAGACCCAGTACTTC. The chain has TRBV19 and TRBJ2-5; D might be TRBD2 (5 bases). The CDR3 contains 13 residues. V dropped 4 bases and J dropped 4 bases, with 10 bases sitting between them. Germline V gene sequence: CDR1 LNHDA, CDR2 SQIVND (reference sequence).

The CDR3 reads CAIRGAGNTIYF. DNA of the CDR3: TGTGCCATCAGGGGAGCTGGAAACACCATATATTTT. The V and J genes are TRBV10-3 and TRBJ1-3, with D uncertain. Per germline, CDR1 ENHRY and CDR2 SYGVKD. CDR3 length: 12 residues. The V and J ends lost 6 bases and 2 bases respectively, with 5 bases between them.

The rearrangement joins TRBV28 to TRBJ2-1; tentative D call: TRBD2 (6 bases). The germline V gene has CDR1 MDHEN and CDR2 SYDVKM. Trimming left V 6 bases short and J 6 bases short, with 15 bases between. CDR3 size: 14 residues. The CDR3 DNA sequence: TGTGCCAGCAGACCCGAGCGGGTCCCCAATGAGCAGTTCTTC. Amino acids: CASRPERVPNEQFF.

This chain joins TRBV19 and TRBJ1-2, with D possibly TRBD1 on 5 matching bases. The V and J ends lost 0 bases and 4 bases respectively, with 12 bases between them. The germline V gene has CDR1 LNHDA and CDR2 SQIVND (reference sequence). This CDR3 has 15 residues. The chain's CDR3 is CASSIDGPGGYGYTF. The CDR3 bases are TGTGCCAGTAGTATAGACGGCCCGGGGGGCTATGGCTACACCTTC.

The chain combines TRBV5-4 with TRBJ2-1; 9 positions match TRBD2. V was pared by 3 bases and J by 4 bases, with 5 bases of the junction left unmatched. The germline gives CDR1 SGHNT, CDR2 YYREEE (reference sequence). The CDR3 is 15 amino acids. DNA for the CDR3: TGTGCCAGCAGCTCAGCGGGAGGCCGGTACAATGAGCAGTTCTTC. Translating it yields CASSSAGGRYNEQFF.

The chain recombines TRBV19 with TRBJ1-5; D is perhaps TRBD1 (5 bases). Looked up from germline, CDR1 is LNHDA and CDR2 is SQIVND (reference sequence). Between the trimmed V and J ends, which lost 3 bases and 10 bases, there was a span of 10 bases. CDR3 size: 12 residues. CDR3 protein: CASSIRDGPQHF. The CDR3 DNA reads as TGTGCCAGTAGTATCCGGGACGGCCCCCAGCATTTT. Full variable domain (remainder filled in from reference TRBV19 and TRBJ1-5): DGGITQSPKYLFRKEGQNVTLSCEQNLNHDAMYWYRQDPGQGLRLIYYSQIVNDFQKGDIAEGYSVSREKKESFPLTVTSAQKNPTAFYLCASSIRDGPQHFGDGTRLSIL.